The 9 T cell receptor beta chains given below trace back to one sample, sequenced in a study of cytomegalovirus exposure and HLA in healthy donors. The study ran its PCR with 60 Vbeta and 13 Jbeta primers. Some clones are missing from TCRdb's copy, which holds only in-frame ones; the method was immunoSEQ multiplex PCR. The sample lists about 95,000 clones; around 75% were seen once. Sequencing was carried out using PBMCs. The source of these receptors is a man in his late teens or twenties in good health and CMV-seropositive.

In this sample, this clone turned up once. This chain links TRBV30 with TRBJ1-5; D gene unclear. CDR1 and CDR2 from the germline V gene are GTSNPN and SVGIG (reference sequence). CDR3 length: 15 residues. The germline V and J ends were trimmed by 1 base and 4 bases, with 14 bases remaining between them. The chain's CDR3 is CAWSDGTSQNQPQHF. The CDR3 DNA follows: TGTGCCTGGAGTGATGGTACCTCCCAGAATCAGCCCCAGCATTTT.

This clone was observed a handful of times. The rearrangement joins TRBV7-8 to TRBJ1-1; 11 bases are shared with TRBD1. The V gene's germline CDR1 is SGHVS and CDR2 FQNEAQ. V was pared by 3 bases and J by 7 bases, with 7 bases of the junction left unmatched. The CDR3 spans 15 residues. Here the CDR3 DNA reads TGTGCCAGCAGCTTCTTAACCGGGACAGGGGGTGAAGCTTTCTTT. Translation gives CASSFLTGTGGEAFF.

The chain has TRBV7-9 and TRBJ1-5; 9 bases match TRBD1. Germline V CDR1 and CDR2: SEHNR, FQNEAQ (reference sequence). V trimming: 3 bases; J trimming: 9 bases; junction bases outside the gene matches: 3. This CDR3 region has 13 residues. CDR3 residues: CASSFGQGLPQHF. CDR3 bases: TGTGCCAGCAGCTTCGGACAGGGGTTGCCCCAGCATTTT.

The chain links TRBV30 to TRBJ1-2; TRBD1 matches 10 bases. Germline V gives CDR1 GTSNPN, CDR2 SVGIG (reference sequence). The CDR3 totals 16 residues. V lost 3 bases to trimming and J lost 4 bases; unmatched junction nucleotides: 11. This CDR3 is CAWRPGTGAIIYGYTF. In DNA, the CDR3 is TGTGCCTGGAGACCCGGGACAGGGGCGATTATCTATGGCTACACCTTC.

The chain has TRBV27 and TRBJ2-7; 7 positions agree with TRBD2. Germline trimming cut 5 bases from V and 5 bases from J; bases unmatched to any gene: 15. Germline V gene lookup returns CDR1 MNHEY and CDR2 SMNVEV (reference sequence). CDR3 size: 16 residues. The CDR3 nucleotides read TGTGCCAGCAGTGGTGCTTACGGGGGGACCGAAAACGAGCAGTACTTC. It codes for CASSGAYGGTENEQYF.

The chain recombines TRBV2 with TRBJ2-7; 10 bases match TRBD2. The germline V gene encodes CDR1 SNHLY and CDR2 FYNNEI. The CDR3 consists of 13 residues. J lost 2 bases, V lost 9 bases, and 4 bases had no gene match. As DNA, the CDR3 is TGTGCCAGTTACGGACTAGCGGCCTACGAGCAGTACTTC. Translating it yields CASYGLAAYEQYF.

J is TRBJ1-6 and V is TRBV30; D possibly corresponds to TRBD1 (5 bases). The germline gives CDR1 GTSNPN, CDR2 SVGIG (reference sequence). This CDR3 spans 14 amino acids. V lost 5 bases to trimming and J lost 12 bases, with 20 bases between them. The CDR3 loop reads CAWFSGSGEGPLHF. The DNA for the CDR3 is TGTGCCTGGTTCTCAGGGTCGGGAGAGGGACCCCTCCACTTT.

The V call is TRBV7-9, the J call TRBJ2-7; 9 bases fit TRBD2. V was clipped by 3 bases and J by 3 bases; unmatched bases: 9. Germline V gives CDR1 SEHNR, CDR2 FQNEAQ (reference sequence). The CDR3 is 16 residues long. CDR3 nucleotides: TGTGCCAGCAGCTTTTTGTCGCGAGCGGGGGGCTACGAGCAGTACGTC. Its translation: CASSFLSRAGGYEQYV.

The rearrangement uses TRBV7-9 and TRBJ1-1, with unresolved D. The germline V and J ends were trimmed by 2 bases and 1 base, with 5 bases remaining between them. The CDR3 is 13 amino acids. In germline, CDR1 is SEHNR, CDR2 FQNEAQ (reference sequence). The CDR3 DNA reads TGTGCCAGCAGCTTACAACAGAACACTGAAGCTTTCTTT. It yields the protein CASSLQQNTEAFF.